The next 18 T cell receptor beta chains were all read from a single sample in a study of blood T cell repertoires in COVID-19. Sequencing used immunoSEQ multiplex PCR; TCRdb keeps in-frame clones, though not all of them. Found here are about 440,000 clones, approximately 90% of them singletons; the top ten hold around an eighth. The sequenced sample consisted of peripheral blood. These TCRs come from a woman in her forties or fifties with COVID-19, enrolled during active disease.

This rearrangement joins TRBV5-1 to TRBJ2-5; D may be TRBD1 (6 bases). The V end was cut by 0 bases, the J end by 5 bases, with 11 bases between. CDR1 is SGHRS and CDR2 is YFSETQ in the germline V gene. There are 14 residues in the CDR3. This chain's CDR3 is CASSLAGAGETQYF. The CDR3, as DNA: TGCGCCAGCAGCTTGGCAGGGGCGGGTGAGACCCAGTACTTC.

The chain is built from TRBV9 and TRBJ2-1; 7 bases are a match to TRBD2. Per the germline V gene, CDR1 is SGDLS and CDR2 is YYNGEE. The CDR3 has 17 residues. Germline trimming cut 0 bases from V and 4 bases from J; bases unmatched to any gene: 10. In DNA, the CDR3 is TGTGCCAGCAGCGTAGGGACGAGCGGGGCGTATTACAATGAGCAGTTCTTC. Translated: CASSVGTSGAYYNEQFF.

The gene calls are TRBV24-1 and TRBJ1-4, with D hard to call. V shed 7 bases and J shed 0 bases, with 14 bases lying between them. The CDR3 contains 16 residues. Germline-derived CDR1 and CDR2 are KGHDR and SFDVKD. CDR3 DNA: TGTGCCACCAGCCCCCATATACTAACAACTAATGAAAAACTGTTTTTT. It is translated as CATSPHILTTNEKLFF.

The count of this clone is one. The same CDR3 can be traced to other DNA sequences in this sample. The chain combines TRBV12-3 or TRBV12-4 with TRBJ1-1; 7 positions match TRBD1. The CDR3 has 13 residues. V trimming: 6 bases; J trimming: 5 bases; junction bases outside the gene matches: 6. Written as DNA, the CDR3 is TGTGCCAGCAGCAGACAGGGAGGAACTGAAGCTTTCTTT. Translating gives CASSRQGGTEAFF.

The V and J genes are TRBV10-3 and TRBJ1-3, with a tentative D call TRBD1 (5 bases). Germline values: CDR1 ENHRY, CDR2 SYGVKD. The CDR3 runs to 13 residues. The V end was cut by 8 bases, the J end by 0 bases, with 8 bases between. CDR3 loop: CAIATDSGNTIYF. The CDR3 DNA reads as TGTGCCATCGCGACAGACTCTGGAAACACCATATATTTT.

In this sample, this clone turned up a few times. This sequence joins TRBV10-3 and TRBJ1-1; weak D call: TRBD1 (6 bases). CDR1 and CDR2 (germline): ENHRY, SYGVKD. The CDR3 runs 16 residues. With 1 base removed from V and 0 bases from J, the gap between germline ends came to 12 bases. CDR3 coding DNA: TGTGCCATCAGTGAGTATGACAGGACACTGAACACTGAAGCTTTCTTT. It codes for CAISEYDRTLNTEAFF.

This chain links TRBV5-1 with TRBJ1-1, with 9 bases matching TRBD1. CDR1 and CDR2 from the germline V gene are SGHRS and YFSETQ. The CDR3 runs to 16 residues. V was pared by 0 bases and J by 1 base, with 4 bases of the junction left unmatched. The CDR3 DNA follows: TGCGCCAGCAGCTTGGAGGGACAGGGTAGGAACACTGAAGCTTTCTTT. This encodes CASSLEGQGRNTEAFF.

This chain uses TRBV18 with TRBJ1-1; 7 bases agree with TRBD1. Germline V gene data show CDR1 as KGHSH and CDR2 as LQKENI. This CDR3 contains 15 residues. The ends lost 3 bases at V and 0 bases at J; junction bases unmatched: 4. The CDR3 reads CASSPGQLVNTEAFF. CDR3 coding DNA: TGTGCCAGCTCACCGGGACAGTTAGTGAACACTGAAGCTTTCTTT.

The chain has TRBV6-5 and TRBJ2-7; possibly TRBD1 for D (5 bases). This CDR3 contains 13 residues. Per germline, CDR1 MNHEY and CDR2 SVGAGI. The V gene lost 4 bases and the J gene lost 6 bases, with 13 bases spanning the gap. In nucleotides, the CDR3 is TGTGCCAGCAGTTCCCAGCAGGGTGGCGAGCAGTACTTC. It is translated as CASSSQQGGEQYF.

This chain joins TRBV9 and TRBJ1-5; D is uncertain. The CDR3 spans 13 residues. Per germline, CDR1 SGDLS and CDR2 YYNGEE. V shed 1 base and J shed 6 bases, with 8 bases lying between them. The CDR3 coding sequence is TGTGCCAGCAGCGTAAATTCGGGTCAGCCCCAGCATTTT. This translates into CASSVNSGQPQHF.

This clone was observed once. This rearrangement joins TRBV29-1 to TRBJ2-2; TRBD2 might be the D (6 bases). V lost 4 bases and J lost 3, with 12 bases in between. In germline, CDR1 is SQVTM, CDR2 ANQGSEA. The length of the CDR3 is 14 residues. CDR3 nucleotides: TGCAGCGTTGTGGGGGGACTTCACACCGGGGAGCTGTTTTTT. It codes for CSVVGGLHTGELFF.

This clone was seen a few times. The chain carries TRBV3-1 (or the pseudogene TRBV3-2) and TRBJ2-3; D might be TRBD2 (6 bases). V dropped 1 base and J dropped 2 bases, with 13 bases sitting between them. Germline V CDR1 and CDR2: LGHDT, YNNKEL (reference sequence). CDR3 length: 16 amino acids. CDR3: CASSQVEGGYTDTQYF. The CDR3 DNA reads as TGTGCCAGCAGCCAAGTGGAGGGCGGATACACAGATACGCAGTATTTT.

CDR3 bases: TGTGCCAGCACCTATGACGGACTCCAAGAGACCCAGTACTTC. The encoded protein is CASTYDGLQETQYF. V usage is TRBV7-6 and J usage is TRBJ2-5; maybe TRBD2 (5 bases). V lost 7 bases to trimming and J lost 1 base, with 13 bases between them. This CDR3 spans 14 amino acids. The germline CDR1 and CDR2 sequences are SGHVS and FNYEAQ.

This chain joins TRBV28 and TRBJ1-2, with a tentative D call TRBD1 (6 bases). V lost 7 bases and J 6 bases, leaving 18 bases between the germline ends. The germline gives CDR1 MDHEN, CDR2 SYDVKM. The CDR3 length is 14 residues. The CDR3 reads CASTEAQGSHGYTF. The CDR3 nucleotides read TGTGCCAGCACCGAAGCACAGGGCAGCCATGGCTACACCTTC.

This chain uses TRBV6-5 with TRBJ2-7, with TRBD1 matching 8 bases. Trimming cost V 11 bases and J 2 bases; bases outside gene matches: 5. The CDR3 runs 12 residues. Per the germline V gene, CDR1 is MNHEY and CDR2 is SVGAGI. The CDR3 loop reads CAEGQGTYEQYF. The CDR3 nucleotides are TGTGCCGAAGGACAGGGAACCTACGAGCAGTACTTC.

The V call is TRBV5-1, the J call TRBJ1-6, with TRBD1 matching over 7 bases. Looked up from germline, CDR1 is SGHRS and CDR2 is YFSETQ. The CDR3 length is 15 residues. The trim removed 3 bases at V and 10 bases at J, leaving 10 bases unmatched. In DNA form, the CDR3 reads TGCGCCAGCAGCTCAGGGACAGCCCCGGGATCACCCCTCCACTTT. This codes for CASSSGTAPGSPLHF.

The genes are TRBV20-1 and TRBJ2-7, with unresolved D. Germline lookup yields CDR1 DFQATT and CDR2 SNEGSKA (reference sequence). Trimming removed 3 bases from V and 2 bases from J, with 14 bases in between. This CDR3 spans 14 amino acids. CDR3 protein: CSASGEQSTYEQYF. In nucleotides, the CDR3 is TGCAGTGCTAGTGGAGAGCAAAGTACCTACGAGCAGTACTTC.

V usage is TRBV6-1 and J usage is TRBJ1-5; 10 bases are a match to TRBD1. CDR3 length: 15 amino acids. The V gene end was trimmed by 4 bases and the J gene end by 5 bases; junction bases not matched to a gene: 5. Germline V gene data show CDR1 as MNHNS and CDR2 as SASEGT. The chain's CDR3 is CASSARTGGHQPQHF. The CDR3 nucleotides read TGTGCCAGCAGTGCGCGGACAGGGGGTCATCAGCCCCAGCATTTT.